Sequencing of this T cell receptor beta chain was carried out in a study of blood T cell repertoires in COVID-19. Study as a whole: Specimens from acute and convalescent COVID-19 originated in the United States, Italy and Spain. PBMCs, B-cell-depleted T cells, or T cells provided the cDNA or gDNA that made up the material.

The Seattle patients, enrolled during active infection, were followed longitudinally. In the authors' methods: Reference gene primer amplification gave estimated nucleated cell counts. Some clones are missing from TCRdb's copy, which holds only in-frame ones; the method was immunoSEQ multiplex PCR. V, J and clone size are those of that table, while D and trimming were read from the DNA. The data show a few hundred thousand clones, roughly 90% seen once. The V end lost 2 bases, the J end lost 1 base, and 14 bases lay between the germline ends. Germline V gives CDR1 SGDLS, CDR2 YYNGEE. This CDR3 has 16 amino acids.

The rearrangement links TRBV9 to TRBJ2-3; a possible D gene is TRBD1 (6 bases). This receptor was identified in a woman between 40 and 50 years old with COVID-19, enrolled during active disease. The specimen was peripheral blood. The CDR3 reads CASSVNPGHRTDTQYF. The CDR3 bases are TGTGCCAGCAGCGTTAATCCGGGACACCGCACAGATACGCAGTATTTT.